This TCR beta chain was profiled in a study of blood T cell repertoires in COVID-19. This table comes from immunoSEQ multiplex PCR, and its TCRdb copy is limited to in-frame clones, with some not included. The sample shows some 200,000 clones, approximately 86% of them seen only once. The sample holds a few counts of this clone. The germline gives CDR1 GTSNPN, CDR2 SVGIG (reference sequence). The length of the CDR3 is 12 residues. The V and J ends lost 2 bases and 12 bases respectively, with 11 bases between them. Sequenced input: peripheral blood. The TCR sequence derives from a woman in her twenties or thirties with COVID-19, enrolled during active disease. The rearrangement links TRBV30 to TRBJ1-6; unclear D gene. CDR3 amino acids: CAWSQHPEPLHF. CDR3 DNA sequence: TGTGCCTGGAGTCAACACCCTGAACCCCTCCACTTT.